This T cell receptor (beta chain) was recovered during a study of T cell responses to AZD1222 COVID-19 vaccine. Study-wide points: Just a handful of AZD1222 recipients tested seropositive at baseline.

The CDR3 has 17 amino acids. Between the trimmed V and J ends, which lost 5 bases and 0 bases, there was a span of 14 bases. CDR1 is MNHNY, CDR2 SVGAGI, per germline (reference sequence). Only in-frame clones appear in the TCRdb table, and some are missing; sequencing was by immunoSEQ multiplex PCR. The data contain around 200,000 clones, about 93% of them singletons. A remark on this clone: Antigen specificity is unknown.

The sequencing here drew on peripheral blood, taken 28 days after the second dose of the MenACWY control vaccine. The TCR was taken from an adult who received the MenACWY meningococcal vaccine as a control. The chain joins TRBV6-6 to TRBJ2-6; D unclear. The CDR3 DNA follows: TGTGCCAGCAGTCCCGAGGTTAGGGCCTCTGGGGCCAACGTCCTGACTTTC. As protein: CASSPEVRASGANVLTF.